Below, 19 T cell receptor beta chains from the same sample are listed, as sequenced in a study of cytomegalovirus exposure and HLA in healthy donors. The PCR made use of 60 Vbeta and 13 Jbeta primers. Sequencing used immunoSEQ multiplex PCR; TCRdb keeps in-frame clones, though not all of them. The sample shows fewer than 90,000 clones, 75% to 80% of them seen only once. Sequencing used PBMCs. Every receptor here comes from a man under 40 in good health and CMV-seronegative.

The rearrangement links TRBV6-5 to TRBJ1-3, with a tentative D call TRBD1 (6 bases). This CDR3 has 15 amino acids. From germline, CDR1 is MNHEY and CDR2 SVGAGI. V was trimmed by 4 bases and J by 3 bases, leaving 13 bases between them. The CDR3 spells CASSFGRGFGNTIYF. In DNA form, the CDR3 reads TGTGCCAGCAGTTTCGGCAGGGGATTTGGAAACACCATATATTTT.

The CDR3 region is CSVPRGPGTDSSYGYTF. For the CDR3, the DNA is TGCAGCGTCCCCCGAGGGCCCGGGACAGATTCGTCCTATGGCTACACCTTC. The chain combines TRBV29-1 with TRBJ1-2; 7 positions agree with TRBD1. V gave up 6 bases and J gave up 4 bases; unmatched junction bases: 20. Germline CDR1 and CDR2: SQVTM and ANQGSEA. The CDR3 loop spans 17 amino acids.

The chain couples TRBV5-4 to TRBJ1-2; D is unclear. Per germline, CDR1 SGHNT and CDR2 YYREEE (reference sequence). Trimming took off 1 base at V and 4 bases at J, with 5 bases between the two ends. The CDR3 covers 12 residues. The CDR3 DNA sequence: TGTGCCAGCAGCTTGTCTACCTATGGCTACACCTTC. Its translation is CASSLSTYGYTF.

CDR3 loop: CASSRPGYRAFF. Written as DNA, the CDR3 is TGTGCCAGCAGCCGTCCAGGGTACCGGGCTTTCTTT. The chain combines TRBV11-2 with TRBJ1-1; D perhaps matches TRBD1 (5 bases). V lost 5 bases and J 11 bases, leaving 15 bases between the germline ends. The CDR3 contains 12 residues. CDR1 and CDR2 (germline): SGHAT, FQNNGV.

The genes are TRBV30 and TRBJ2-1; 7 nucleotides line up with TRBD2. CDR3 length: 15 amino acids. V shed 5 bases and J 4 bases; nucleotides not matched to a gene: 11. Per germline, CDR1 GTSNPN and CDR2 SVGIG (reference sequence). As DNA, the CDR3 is TGTGCCTGGGGCCTCGGGCGGGGGAGTTACAATGAGCAGTTCTTC. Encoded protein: CAWGLGRGSYNEQFF.

As DNA, the CDR3 is TGTGCCAGCTCAAATACCGGGACAGGGGGTGATCAGCCCCAGCATTTT. Its protein is CASSNTGTGGDQPQHF. The gene calls are TRBV18 and TRBJ1-5, with TRBD1 matching 11 bases. The CDR3 contains 16 residues. Trimming at V came to 5 bases and at J to 5 bases, leaving 8 bases not matched to a gene. The germline V gene encodes CDR1 KGHSH and CDR2 LQKENI.

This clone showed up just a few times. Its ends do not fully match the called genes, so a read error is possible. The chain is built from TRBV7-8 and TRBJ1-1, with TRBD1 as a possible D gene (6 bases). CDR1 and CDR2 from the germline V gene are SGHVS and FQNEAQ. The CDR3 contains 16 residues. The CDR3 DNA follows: TGTGCCAGCAGATTAGGGGGGGGGCTGTTGAACACTGAAGCTTTCTTT. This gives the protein CASRLGGGLLNTEAFF.

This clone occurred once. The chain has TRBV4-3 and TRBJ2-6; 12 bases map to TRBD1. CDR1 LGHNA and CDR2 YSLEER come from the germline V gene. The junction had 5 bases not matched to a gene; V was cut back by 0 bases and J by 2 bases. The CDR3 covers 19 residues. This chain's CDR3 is CASSQETGQGAAGANVLTF. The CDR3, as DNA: TGCGCCAGCAGCCAAGAAACGGGACAGGGGGCGGCTGGGGCCAACGTCCTGACTTTC.

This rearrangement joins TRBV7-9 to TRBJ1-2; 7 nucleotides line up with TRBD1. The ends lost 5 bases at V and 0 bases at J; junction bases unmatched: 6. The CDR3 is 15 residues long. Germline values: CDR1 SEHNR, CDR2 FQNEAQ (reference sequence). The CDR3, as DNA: TGTGCCAGCAGCGAGTGGGACAGACCTAACTATGGCTACACCTTC. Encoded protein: CASSEWDRPNYGYTF.

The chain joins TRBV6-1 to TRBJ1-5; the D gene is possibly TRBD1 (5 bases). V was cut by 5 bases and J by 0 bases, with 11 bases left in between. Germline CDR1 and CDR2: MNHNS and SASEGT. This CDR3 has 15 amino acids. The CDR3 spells CASSTIGGSNQPQHF. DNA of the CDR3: TGTGCCAGCAGTACCATCGGGGGTAGCAATCAGCCCCAGCATTTT.

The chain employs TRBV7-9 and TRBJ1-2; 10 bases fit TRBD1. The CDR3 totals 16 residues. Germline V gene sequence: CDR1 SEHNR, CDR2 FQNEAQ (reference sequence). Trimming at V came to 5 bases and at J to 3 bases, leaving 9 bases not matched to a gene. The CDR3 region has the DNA TGTGCCAGCAGCCCAAGGGGGACAGGGGCATACTATGGCTACACCTTC. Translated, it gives CASSPRGTGAYYGYTF.

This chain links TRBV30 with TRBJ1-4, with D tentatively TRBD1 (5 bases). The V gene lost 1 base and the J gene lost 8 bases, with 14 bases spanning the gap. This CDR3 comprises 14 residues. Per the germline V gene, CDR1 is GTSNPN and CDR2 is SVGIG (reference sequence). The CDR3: CAWSERGFSEKLFF. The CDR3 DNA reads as TGTGCCTGGAGTGAGCGGGGCTTTAGCGAAAAACTGTTTTTT. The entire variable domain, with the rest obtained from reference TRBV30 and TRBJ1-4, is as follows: SQTIHQWPATLVQPVGSPLSLECTVEGTSNPNLYWYRQAAGRGLQLLFYSVGIGQISSEVPQNLSASRPQDRQFILSSKKLLLSDSGFYLCAWSERGFSEKLFFGSGTQLSVL.

CDR3 in DNA: TGTGCCAGCAGCGAGACAGGCGAACTCTATGGCTACACCTTC. Amino acid sequence: CASSETGELYGYTF. This chain uses TRBV7-2 with TRBJ1-2; possibly TRBD1 for D (6 bases). In germline, CDR1 is SGHTA, CDR2 FQGNSA. CDR3 length: 14 amino acids. V dropped 5 bases and J dropped 4 bases, with 14 bases sitting between them.

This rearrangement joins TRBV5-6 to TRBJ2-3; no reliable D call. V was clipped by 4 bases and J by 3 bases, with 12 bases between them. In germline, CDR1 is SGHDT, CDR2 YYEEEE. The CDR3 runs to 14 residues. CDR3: CASSPGSPTDTQYF. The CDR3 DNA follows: TGTGCCAGCAGCCCCGGGTCGCCGACAGATACGCAGTATTTT.

CDR3 nucleotide sequence: TGTGCCAGCAGCTCGCCGCGATCGACCTACGAGCAGTACTTC. The encoded protein is CASSSPRSTYEQYF. The chain joins TRBV11-2 to TRBJ2-7; unclear D gene. The CDR3 extends over 14 amino acids. V lost 4 bases, J lost 2 bases, and 12 bases lay in between. Germline V gene data show CDR1 as SGHAT and CDR2 as FQNNGV.

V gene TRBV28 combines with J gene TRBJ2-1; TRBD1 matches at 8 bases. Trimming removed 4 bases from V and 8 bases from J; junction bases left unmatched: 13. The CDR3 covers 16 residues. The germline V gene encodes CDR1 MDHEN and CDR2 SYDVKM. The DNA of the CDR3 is TGTGCCAGCAGTTGGCGCTACCGGGACAGGTCGGATGAGCAGTTCTTC. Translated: CASSWRYRDRSDEQFF.

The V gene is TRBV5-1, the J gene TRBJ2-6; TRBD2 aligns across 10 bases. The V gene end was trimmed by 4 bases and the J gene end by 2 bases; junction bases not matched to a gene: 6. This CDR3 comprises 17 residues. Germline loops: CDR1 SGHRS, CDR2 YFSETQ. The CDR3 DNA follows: TGCGCCAGCAGCCCGGATCTAGCGGGGGCTGGGGCCAACGTCCTGACTTTC. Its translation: CASSPDLAGAGANVLTF.

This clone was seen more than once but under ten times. The CDR3 spells CASSAGEGYGYTF. The CDR3 nucleotides are TGCGCCAGCAGTGCGGGTGAGGGCTATGGCTACACCTTC. This chain uses TRBV10-2 with TRBJ1-2, with D unclear. V was cut by 4 bases and J by 4 bases, with 10 bases left in between. CDR3 length equals 13 residues. CDR1 is WSHSY and CDR2 is SAAADI in the germline V gene.

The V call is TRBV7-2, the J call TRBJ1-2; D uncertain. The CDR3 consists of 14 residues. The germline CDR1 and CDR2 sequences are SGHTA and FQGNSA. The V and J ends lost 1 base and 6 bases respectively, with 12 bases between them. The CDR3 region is CASSLVAGVDGYTF. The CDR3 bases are TGTGCCAGCAGCTTAGTTGCCGGTGTAGATGGCTACACCTTC.